Detailed here is one T cell receptor (beta chain). The antigen remains unidentified. A multiplex PCR was run with 60 Vbeta primers and 13 Jbeta primers. How the authors handled the data: Tens of millions of unique TCR beta chains, some 11 million shared, were counted in a later analysis. Clones were read by immunoSEQ multiplex PCR, and TCRdb kept only the in-frame ones, dropping some. That table is the source of V, J and clone size, and D and trimming were worked out from the DNA. This sample has 150,000 or so clones, with roughly 80% found just once. This entry comes from a study of cytomegalovirus exposure and HLA in healthy donors. CDR1 MDHEN and CDR2 SYDVKM come from the germline V gene. V shed 2 bases and J shed 2 bases, with 12 bases lying between them. This CDR3 has 15 residues. Findings and caveats of the study: Presence/absence analyses took donor sequencing depth as roughly uniform. Rare TCR sequences dominated, though some public TCRs recurred in many donors.

Material: PBMCs. This receptor was taken from a man aged 25 to 40 in good health and CMV-seropositive. V usage is TRBV28 and J usage is TRBJ2-5; D perhaps matches TRBD1 (6 bases). The DNA for the CDR3 is TGTGCCAGCAGTTTAGTGACAGGATCACAAGAGACCCAGTACTTC. Amino acid sequence: CASSLVTGSQETQYF. The full variable domain, with the rest looked up from reference TRBV28 and TRBJ2-5, is DVKVTQSSRYLVKRTGEKVFLECVQDMDHENMFWYRQDPGLGLRLIYFSYDVKMKEKGDIPEGYSVSREKKERFSLILESASTNQTSMYLCASSLVTGSQETQYFGPGTRLLVL.